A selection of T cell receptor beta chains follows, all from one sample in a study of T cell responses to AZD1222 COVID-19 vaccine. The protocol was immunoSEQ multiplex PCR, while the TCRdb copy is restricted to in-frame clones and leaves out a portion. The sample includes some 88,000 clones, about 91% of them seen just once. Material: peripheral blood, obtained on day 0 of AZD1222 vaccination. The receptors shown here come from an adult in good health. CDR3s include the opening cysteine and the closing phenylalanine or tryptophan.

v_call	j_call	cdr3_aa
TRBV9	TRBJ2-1	CASSVAQSSYNEQFF
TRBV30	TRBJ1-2	CAWSAGQNYGYTF
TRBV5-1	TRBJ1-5	CASSLTGSYSNQPQHF
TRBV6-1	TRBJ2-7	CASSDPGQGFEGEYF
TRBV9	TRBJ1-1	CASSGPMDTEAFF
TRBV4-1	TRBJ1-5	CASSQDRQQYQPQHF
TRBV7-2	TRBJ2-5	CASSPGTSGRGETQYF
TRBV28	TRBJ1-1	CASSGFEGVTEAFF
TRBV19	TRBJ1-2	CASSIYGGTATF
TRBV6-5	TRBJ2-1	CASRGGLADEQFF
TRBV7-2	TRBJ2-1	CASSPRGGRYNEQFF
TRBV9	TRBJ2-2	CASSVGPQVAGELFF
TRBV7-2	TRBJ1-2	CASSLRPGQGGKGYTF
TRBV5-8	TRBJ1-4	CASSFRPTNEKLFF
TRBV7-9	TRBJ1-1	CASSPSVSNTEAFF
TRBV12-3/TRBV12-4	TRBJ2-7	CASSLASGNGQYF
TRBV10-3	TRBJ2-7	CAISGTEYEQYF